This TCR beta chain came from a study of cytomegalovirus exposure and HLA in healthy donors. Study background: Of all 400 or so donors who were genotyped, roughly 81% belonged to the Caucasian-associated ancestry cluster. Findings of the study overall: Earlier analysis found most TCR beta V segments productive about 87% or about 30% of the time. Analysis was performed later, and it showed HLA-associated TCR beta chains to be more clonally expanded than equally common others.

This CDR3 has 18 residues. Germline loops: CDR1 MDHEN, CDR2 SYDVKM. The V segment lost 6 bases and the J segment 6 bases; nucleotides outside the gene matches: 14. Regarding this clone: Its matching antigen is unknown.

Researchers ran the PCR with 60 Vbeta and 13 Jbeta primers. Only in-frame clones appear in the TCRdb table, and some are missing; sequencing was by immunoSEQ multiplex PCR. The sample consists of approximately 190,000 clones, about four fifths of them appearing once. The chain employs TRBV28 and TRBJ2-1; 13 bases match TRBD2. The sample was PBMCs. This TCR was sampled from a boy aged 10-17 years in good health and CMV-seronegative. The CDR3 DNA reads as TGTGCCAGCAGCCAAACACCCGGGACTAGCGGGAATGTCAATGAGCAGTTCTTC. Translation gives CASSQTPGTSGNVNEQFF.